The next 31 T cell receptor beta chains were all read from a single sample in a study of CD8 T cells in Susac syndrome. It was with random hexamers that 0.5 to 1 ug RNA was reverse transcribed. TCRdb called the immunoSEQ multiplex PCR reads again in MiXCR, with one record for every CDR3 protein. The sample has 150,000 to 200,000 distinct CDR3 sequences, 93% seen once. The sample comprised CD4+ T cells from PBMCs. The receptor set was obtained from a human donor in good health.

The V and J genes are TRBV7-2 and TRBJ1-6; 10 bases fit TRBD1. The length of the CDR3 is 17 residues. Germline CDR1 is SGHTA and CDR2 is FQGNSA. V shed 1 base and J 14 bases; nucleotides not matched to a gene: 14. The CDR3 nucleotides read TGTGCCAGCAGCTTAGTGGGACAGGGGACTCCCGGGGTGGCCCTCCACTTT. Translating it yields CASSLVGQGTPGVALHF.

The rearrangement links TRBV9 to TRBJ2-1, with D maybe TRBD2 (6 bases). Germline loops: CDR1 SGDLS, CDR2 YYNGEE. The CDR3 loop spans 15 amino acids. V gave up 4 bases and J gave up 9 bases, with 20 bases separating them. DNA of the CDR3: TGTGCCAGCAGCCCCCGACAGATCTTGGGGGGTGAGCAGTTCTTC. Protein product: CASSPRQILGGEQFF.

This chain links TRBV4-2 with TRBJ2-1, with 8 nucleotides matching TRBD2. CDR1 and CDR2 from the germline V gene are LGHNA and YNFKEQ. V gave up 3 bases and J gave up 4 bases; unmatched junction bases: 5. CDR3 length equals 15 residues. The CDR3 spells CASSQEAGEYNEQFF. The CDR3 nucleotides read TGTGCCAGCAGCCAGGAAGCGGGGGAGTACAATGAGCAGTTCTTC.

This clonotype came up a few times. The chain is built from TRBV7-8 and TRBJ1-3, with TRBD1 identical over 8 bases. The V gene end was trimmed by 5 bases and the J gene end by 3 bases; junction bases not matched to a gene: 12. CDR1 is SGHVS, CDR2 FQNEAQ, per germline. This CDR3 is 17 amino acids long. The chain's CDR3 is CASSLVGAGGLGNTIYF. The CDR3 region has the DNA TGTGCCAGCAGCCTAGTGGGCGCAGGGGGCCTTGGAAACACCATATATTTT.

The CDR3 DNA sequence: TGTGCCAGCAGCGGGGCAGGGCAAGAGACCCAGTACTTC. It translates to CASSGAGQETQYF. The V call is TRBV2, the J call TRBJ2-5; D tentatively reads TRBD1 or TRBD2 (5 bases each). The CDR3 is made up of 13 amino acids. Germline assignment: CDR1 SNHLY and CDR2 FYNNEI. Trimming pared 6 bases from V and 2 bases from J, leaving 10 bases between.

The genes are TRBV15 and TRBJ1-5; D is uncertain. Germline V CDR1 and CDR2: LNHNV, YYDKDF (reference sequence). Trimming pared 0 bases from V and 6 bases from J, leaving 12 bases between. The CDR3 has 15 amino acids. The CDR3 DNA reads TGTGCCACCAGCAGAGATAGGCGGTTGGTTCAGCCCCAGCATTTT. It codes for CATSRDRRLVQPQHF.

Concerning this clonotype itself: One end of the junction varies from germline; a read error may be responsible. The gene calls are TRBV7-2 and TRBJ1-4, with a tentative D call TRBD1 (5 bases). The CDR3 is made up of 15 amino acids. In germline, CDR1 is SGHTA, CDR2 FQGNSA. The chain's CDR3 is CASRLGGDGREKLFF. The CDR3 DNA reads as TGTGCCAGCAGATTAGGAGGGGATGGTCGTGAAAAACTGTTTTTT.

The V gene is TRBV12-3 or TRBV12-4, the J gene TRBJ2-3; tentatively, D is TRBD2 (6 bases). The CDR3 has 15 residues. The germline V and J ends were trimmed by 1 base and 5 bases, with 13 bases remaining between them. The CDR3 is CASSLGSPGVDTQYF. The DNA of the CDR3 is TGTGCCAGCAGTTTAGGGTCTCCGGGGGTAGATACGCAGTATTTT.

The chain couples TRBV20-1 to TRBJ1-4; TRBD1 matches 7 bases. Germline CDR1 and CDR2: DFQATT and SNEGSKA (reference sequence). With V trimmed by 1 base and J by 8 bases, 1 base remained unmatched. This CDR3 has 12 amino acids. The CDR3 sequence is CSARGDREKLFF. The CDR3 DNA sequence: TGCAGTGCTAGAGGGGACAGAGAAAAACTGTTTTTT.

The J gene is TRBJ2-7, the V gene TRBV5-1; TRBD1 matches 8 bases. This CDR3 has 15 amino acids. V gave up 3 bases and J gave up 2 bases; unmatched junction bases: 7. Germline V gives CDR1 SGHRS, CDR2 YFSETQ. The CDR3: CASSSTGTGTYEQYF. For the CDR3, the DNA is TGCGCCAGCAGCTCTACGGGGACAGGCACCTACGAGCAGTACTTC.

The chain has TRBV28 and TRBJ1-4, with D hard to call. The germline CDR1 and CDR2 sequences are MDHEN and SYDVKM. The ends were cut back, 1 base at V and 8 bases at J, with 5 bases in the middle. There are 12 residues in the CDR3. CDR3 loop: CASSLLGEKLFF. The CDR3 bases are TGTGCCAGCAGTTTATTAGGAGAAAAACTGTTTTTT. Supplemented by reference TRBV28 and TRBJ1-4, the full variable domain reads DVKVTQSSRYLVKRTGEKVFLECVQDMDHENMFWYRQDPGLGLRLIYFSYDVKMKEKGDIPEGYSVSREKKERFSLILESASTNQTSMYLCASSLLGEKLFFGSGTQLSVL.

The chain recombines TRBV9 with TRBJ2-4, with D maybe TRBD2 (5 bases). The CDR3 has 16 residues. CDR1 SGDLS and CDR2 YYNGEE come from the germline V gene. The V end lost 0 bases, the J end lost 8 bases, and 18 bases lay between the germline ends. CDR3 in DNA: TGTGCCAGCAGCGTAGGTACGGGATGGGGAGAGGACATTCAGTACTTC. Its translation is CASSVGTGWGEDIQYF.

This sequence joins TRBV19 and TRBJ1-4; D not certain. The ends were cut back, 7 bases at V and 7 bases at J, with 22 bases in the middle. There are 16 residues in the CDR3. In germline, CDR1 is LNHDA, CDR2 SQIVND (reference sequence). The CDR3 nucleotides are TGTGCCAGTACTCTGGGGAAGACCCCGTTTGGTGAAAAACTGTTTTTT. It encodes CASTLGKTPFGEKLFF.

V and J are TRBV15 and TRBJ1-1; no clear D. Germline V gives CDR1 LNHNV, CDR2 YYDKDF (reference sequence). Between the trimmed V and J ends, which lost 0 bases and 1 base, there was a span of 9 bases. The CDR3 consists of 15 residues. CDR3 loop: CATSRELERNTEAFF. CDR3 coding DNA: TGTGCCACCAGCAGAGAACTCGAGAGGAACACTGAAGCTTTCTTT.

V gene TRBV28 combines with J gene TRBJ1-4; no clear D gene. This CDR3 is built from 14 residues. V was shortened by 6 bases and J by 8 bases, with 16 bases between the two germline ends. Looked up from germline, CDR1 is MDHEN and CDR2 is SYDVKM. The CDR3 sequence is CASSIGLPGEKLFF. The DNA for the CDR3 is TGTGCCAGCAGCATCGGCCTGCCGGGGGAAAAACTGTTTTTT.

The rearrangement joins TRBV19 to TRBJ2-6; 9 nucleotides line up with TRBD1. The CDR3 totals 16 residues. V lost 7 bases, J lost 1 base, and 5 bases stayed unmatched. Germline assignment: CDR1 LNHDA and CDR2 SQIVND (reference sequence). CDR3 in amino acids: CASNHRGLSGANVLTF. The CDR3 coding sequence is TGTGCCAGTAACCACAGGGGGCTGTCTGGGGCCAACGTCCTGACTTTC.

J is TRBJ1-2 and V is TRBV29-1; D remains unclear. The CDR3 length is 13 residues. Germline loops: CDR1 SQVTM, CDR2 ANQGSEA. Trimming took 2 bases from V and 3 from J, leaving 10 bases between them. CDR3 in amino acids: CSVEYGGDYGYTF. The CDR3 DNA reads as TGCAGCGTTGAATACGGCGGCGACTATGGCTACACCTTC.

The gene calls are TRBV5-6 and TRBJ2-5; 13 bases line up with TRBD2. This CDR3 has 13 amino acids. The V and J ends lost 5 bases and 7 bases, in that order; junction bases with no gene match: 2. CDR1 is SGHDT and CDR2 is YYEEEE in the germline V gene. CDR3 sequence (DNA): TGTGCCAGCAGGACTAGCGGGGGGTGGACCCAGTACTTC. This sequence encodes CASRTSGGWTQYF.

The CDR3 here is CASSLESRNLYGYTF. CDR3 DNA: TGTGCCAGCAGCTTGGAATCCAGAAATCTCTATGGCTACACCTTC. V is TRBV5-6 and J is TRBJ1-2; D uncertain. V dropped 0 bases and J dropped 4 bases, with 13 bases sitting between them. Germline V lookup: CDR1 SGHDT, CDR2 YYEEEE. CDR3 size: 15 residues.

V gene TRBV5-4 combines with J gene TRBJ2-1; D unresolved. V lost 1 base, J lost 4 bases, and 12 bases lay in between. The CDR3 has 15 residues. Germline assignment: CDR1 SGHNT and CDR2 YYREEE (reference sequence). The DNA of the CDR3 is TGTGCCAGCAGCTTGTCGGCAGCACAGTACAATGAGCAGTTCTTC. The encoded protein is CASSLSAAQYNEQFF.

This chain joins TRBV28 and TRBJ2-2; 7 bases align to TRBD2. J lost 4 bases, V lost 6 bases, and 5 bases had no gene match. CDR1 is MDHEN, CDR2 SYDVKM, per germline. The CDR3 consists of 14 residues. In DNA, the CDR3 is TGTGCCAGCAGCCCCTCGGGGGGCACCGGGGAGCTGTTTTTT. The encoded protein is CASSPSGGTGELFF.

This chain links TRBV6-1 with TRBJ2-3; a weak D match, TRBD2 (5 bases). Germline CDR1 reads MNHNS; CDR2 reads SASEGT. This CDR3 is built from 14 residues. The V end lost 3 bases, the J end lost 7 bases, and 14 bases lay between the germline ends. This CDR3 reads CASSDDWGAYTQYF. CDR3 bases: TGTGCCAGCAGTGATGACTGGGGAGCGTATACGCAGTATTTT.

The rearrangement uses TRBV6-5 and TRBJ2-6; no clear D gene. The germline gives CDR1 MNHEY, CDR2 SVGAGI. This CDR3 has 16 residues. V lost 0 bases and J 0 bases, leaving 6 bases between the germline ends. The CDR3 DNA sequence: TGTGCCAGCAGTTACTCCGCCCCCTCTGGGGCCAACGTCCTGACTTTC. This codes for CASSYSAPSGANVLTF.

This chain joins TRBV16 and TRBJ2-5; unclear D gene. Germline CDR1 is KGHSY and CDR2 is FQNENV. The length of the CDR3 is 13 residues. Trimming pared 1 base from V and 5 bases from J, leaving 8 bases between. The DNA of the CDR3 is TGTGCCAGCAGCCAATACCTCCGGGAGACCCAGTACTTC. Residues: CASSQYLRETQYF.

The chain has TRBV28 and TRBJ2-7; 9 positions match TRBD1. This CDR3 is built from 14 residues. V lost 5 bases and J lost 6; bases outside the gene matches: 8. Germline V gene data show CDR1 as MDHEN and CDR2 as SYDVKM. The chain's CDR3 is CASSPSGTGSEQYF. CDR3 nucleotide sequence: TGTGCCAGCAGTCCTTCCGGGACAGGGAGCGAGCAGTACTTC.

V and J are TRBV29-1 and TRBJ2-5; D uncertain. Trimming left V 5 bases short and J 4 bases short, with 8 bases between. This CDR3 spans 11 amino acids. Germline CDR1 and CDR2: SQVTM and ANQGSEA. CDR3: CSVSLSETQYF. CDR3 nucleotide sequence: TGCAGCGTTTCATTATCAGAGACCCAGTACTTC. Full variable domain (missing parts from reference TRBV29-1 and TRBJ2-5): SAVISQKPSRDICQRGTSLTIQCQVDSQVTMMFWYRQQPGQSLTLIATANQGSEATYESGFVIDKFPISRPNLTFSTLTVSNMSPEDSSIYLCSVSLSETQYFGPGTRLLVL.

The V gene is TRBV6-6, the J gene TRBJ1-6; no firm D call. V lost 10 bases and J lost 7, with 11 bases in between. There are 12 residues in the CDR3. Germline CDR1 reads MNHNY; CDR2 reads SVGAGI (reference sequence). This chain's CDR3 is CATRVQNSPLHF. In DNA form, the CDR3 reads TGTGCCACAAGAGTCCAAAATTCACCCCTCCACTTT.

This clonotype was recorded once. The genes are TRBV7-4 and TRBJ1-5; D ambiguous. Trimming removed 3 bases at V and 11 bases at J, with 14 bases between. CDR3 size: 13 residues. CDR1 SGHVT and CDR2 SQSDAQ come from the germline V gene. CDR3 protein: CASSFRFGPAQHF. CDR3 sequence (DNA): TGTGCCAGCAGCTTCCGATTTGGACCGGCCCAGCATTTT.

CDR3 nucleotide sequence: TGTGCCAGCAGCCGTCTAACAGACTATGGCTACACCTTC. Translating it yields CASSRLTDYGYTF. The genes are TRBV4-2 and TRBJ1-2, with no clear D. Trimming cost V 4 bases and J 3 bases, with 9 bases left between them. The germline gives CDR1 LGHNA, CDR2 YNFKEQ. The CDR3 has 13 amino acids.

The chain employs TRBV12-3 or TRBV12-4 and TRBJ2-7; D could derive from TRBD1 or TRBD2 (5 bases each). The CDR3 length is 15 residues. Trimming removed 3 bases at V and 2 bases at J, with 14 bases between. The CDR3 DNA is TGTGCCAGCAGTTTCCAGTCCCCGGGGCCCTACGAGCAGTACGTC. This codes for CASSFQSPGPYEQYV.

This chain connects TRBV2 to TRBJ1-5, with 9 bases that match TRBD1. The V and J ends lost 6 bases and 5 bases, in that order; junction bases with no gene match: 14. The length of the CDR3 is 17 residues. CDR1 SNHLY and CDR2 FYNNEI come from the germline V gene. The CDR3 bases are TGTGCCAGCAGCCCCGATGGGACAGGGAACATCGATCAGCCCCAGCATTTT. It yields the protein CASSPDGTGNIDQPQHF.